The 32 T cell receptor beta chains below all came from one sample that was sequenced in a study of CD8 T cells in ankylosing spondylitis. TCRdb reprocessed the 5' RACE reads via MiXCR and lists one record per CDR3 protein. The table records about 36,000 distinct CDR3 sequences, 10% to 15% of them present only once. Material for sequencing was synovial fluid, either unsorted or a sorted T cell fraction (not recorded which). The receptors originated from a male donor with ankylosing spondylitis.

This clonotype was found a few times. This chain joins TRBV12-3 or TRBV12-4 and TRBJ2-7; D not resolved. The CDR3 has 15 residues. The V and J ends lost 3 bases and 2 bases respectively, with 14 bases between them. The CDR3 here is CASSFGFWDPYEQYF. CDR3 nucleotide sequence: TGTGCCAGCAGTTTTGGTTTCTGGGATCCCTACGAGCAGTACTTC.

The genes are TRBV20-1 and TRBJ2-7; TRBD1 aligns across 9 bases. V trimming: 7 bases; J trimming: 1 base; junction bases outside the gene matches: 5. The CDR3 totals 13 residues. In germline, CDR1 is DFQATT, CDR2 SNEGSKA (reference sequence). CDR3 in DNA: TGCAGTGTTACCGGGACAGGGTCCTACGAGCAGTACTTC. Protein product: CSVTGTGSYEQYF.

The chain combines TRBV20-1 with TRBJ1-1; the match to TRBD1 covers 10 bases. This CDR3 has 14 residues. Germline V lookup: CDR1 DFQATT, CDR2 SNEGSKA (reference sequence). Germline trimming cut 1 base from V and 3 bases from J; bases unmatched to any gene: 2. Written as DNA, the CDR3 is TGCAGTGCTAGAGGGGACAGGGGTCACACTGAAGCTTTCTTT. As protein: CSARGDRGHTEAFF.

The V and J genes are TRBV11-2 and TRBJ2-7, with 8 bases fitting TRBD1. CDR3 length: 18 residues. J lost 2 bases, V lost 5 bases, and 17 bases had no gene match. Germline values: CDR1 SGHAT, CDR2 FQNNGV. The CDR3 spells CASSPYPRTGQNAYEQYF. CDR3 bases: TGTGCCAGCAGCCCTTACCCTCGGACAGGGCAAAACGCCTACGAGCAGTACTTC.

This clonotype was recorded a few times. This chain connects TRBV27 to TRBJ2-3, with a weak D call TRBD2 (5 bases). The V gene's germline CDR1 is MNHEY and CDR2 SMNVEV (reference sequence). This CDR3 region has 15 residues. Trimming stripped 4 bases from V and 6 bases from J, with 17 bases between. The CDR3 sequence is CASSSRSRVVDTQYF. For the CDR3, the DNA is TGTGCCAGCAGTTCCCGCTCGAGGGTAGTTGATACGCAGTATTTT.

This clonotype has a handful of counts. V gene TRBV28 combines with J gene TRBJ1-5; D gene uncertain. The V gene's germline CDR1 is MDHEN and CDR2 SYDVKM. Trimming removed 6 bases from V and 1 base from J, with 16 bases in between. The CDR3 extends over 16 amino acids. CDR3 coding DNA: TGTGCCAGCAGCTATAGGCTCGGGCCGAGCAATCAGCCCCAGCATTTT. Translating gives CASSYRLGPSNQPQHF.

This clonotype was detected a few times. The chain has TRBV28 and TRBJ2-7; D call uncertain. CDR1 is MDHEN, CDR2 SYDVKM, per germline. CDR3 length: 14 residues. Between the trimmed V and J ends, which lost 6 bases and 1 base, there was a span of 13 bases. CDR3 region: CASSRPVKSYEQYF. In DNA form, the CDR3 reads TGTGCCAGCAGCCGGCCCGTCAAATCCTACGAGCAGTACTTC.

The rearrangement uses TRBV9 and TRBJ2-5; D may be TRBD1 (5 bases). Trimming removed 0 bases from V and 5 bases from J, with 11 bases in between. Germline CDR1 reads SGDLS; CDR2 reads YYNGEE. This CDR3 comprises 14 residues. CDR3 coding DNA: TGTGCCAGCAGCGTAGACAGGTACCGGGAGACCCAGTACTTC. Its protein product is CASSVDRYRETQYF.

This clonotype was found a few times. An end of the junction differs from the germline gene, which may be a read error. The CDR3 protein is CASSQDRQETDF. The CDR3 DNA follows: TGTGCCAGCAGCCAAGATCGGCAAGAGACGGACTTC. The J gene is TRBJ2-7, the V gene TRBV3-1; the D is unclear. The length of the CDR3 is 12 residues. Per the germline V gene, CDR1 is LGHDT and CDR2 is YNNKEL (reference sequence).

This rearrangement joins TRBV7-9 to TRBJ2-3, with D unclear. V dropped 3 bases and J dropped 7 bases, with 17 bases sitting between them. This CDR3 comprises 15 residues. Per germline, CDR1 SEHNR and CDR2 FQNEAQ (reference sequence). This CDR3 is CASSFGLSPSNTQYF. CDR3 nucleotides: TGTGCCAGCAGCTTTGGTTTAAGTCCCTCTAATACGCAGTATTTT.

The CDR3 DNA reads as TGCGCCAGCAGCCAAGATATCAGTGGCGGAAACACTGAAGCTTTCTTT. It codes for CASSQDISGGNTEAFF. This chain joins TRBV4-3 and TRBJ1-1; D gene ambiguous. Germline CDR1 is LGHNA and CDR2 is YSLEER. Trimming took off 0 bases at V and 2 bases at J, with 13 bases between the two ends. The CDR3 spans 16 residues.

At least ten counts were recorded for this clonotype. The chain employs TRBV28 and TRBJ2-1; 11 positions agree with TRBD2. The CDR3 sequence is 15 residues long. Unmatched junction bases numbered 7, after V lost 7 bases and J lost 5 bases. Germline CDR1 and CDR2: MDHEN and SYDVKM. The CDR3 loop reads CASTSTSGSHNEQFF. The CDR3 nucleotides read TGTGCCAGCACCTCCACTAGCGGGAGCCACAATGAGCAGTTCTTC.

This clonotype appeared a few times. The rearrangement links TRBV20-1 to TRBJ2-7; 7 bases are shared with TRBD2. Unmatched junction bases numbered 10, after V lost 1 base and J lost 4 bases. The germline gives CDR1 DFQATT, CDR2 SNEGSKA (reference sequence). This CDR3 spans 15 amino acids. CDR3 sequence reads: CSARGGRESHYEQYF. The CDR3 coding sequence is TGCAGTGCTAGAGGAGGGCGGGAGAGCCATTACGAGCAGTACTTC.

This clonotype was observed many times. The chain combines TRBV10-2 with TRBJ2-7; 11 nucleotides match TRBD2. The CDR3 loop spans 15 amino acids. Germline V gene sequence: CDR1 WSHSY, CDR2 SAAADI. The V and J ends lost 6 bases and 3 bases, in that order; junction bases with no gene match: 7. CDR3 nucleotide sequence: TGCGCCAGCAGAACCACTAGCGGGAGATTCTACGAGCAGTACTTC. The encoded protein is CASRTTSGRFYEQYF.

This clonotype was seen repeatedly, ten times or more. The chain has TRBV3-1 and TRBJ2-7; D possibly corresponds to TRBD2 (5 bases). The CDR3 extends over 21 amino acids. Trimming cost V 4 bases and J 0 bases, with 31 bases left between them. Germline CDR1 reads LGHDT; CDR2 reads YNNKEL (reference sequence). The CDR3 loop reads CASSLAPTDGEREILSYEQYF. The CDR3 DNA is TGTGCCAGCAGCCTCGCCCCTACGGACGGGGAGAGGGAGATACTCTCCTACGAGCAGTACTTC.

This clonotype was seen only a few times. The CDR3: CASSYNKYSTNEKLFF. For the CDR3, the DNA is TGTGCCAGCAGTTACAACAAATACTCAACTAATGAAAAACTGTTTTTT. The V call is TRBV6-2 or TRBV6-3, the J call TRBJ1-4, with D unresolved. The CDR3 spans 16 residues. In germline, CDR1 is MNHEY, CDR2 SVGEGT. The V and J ends lost 2 bases and 0 bases respectively, with 10 bases between them.

This clonotype was counted many times. The V call is TRBV20-1, the J call TRBJ2-7, with TRBD2 matching 7 bases. The CDR3 is made up of 15 amino acids. Germline V CDR1 and CDR2: DFQATT, SNEGSKA (reference sequence). V dropped 5 bases and J dropped 4; count of bases not matched to a gene: 14. DNA for the CDR3: TGCAGTGCTCCGGAAGCGGGAAGGGATTATTACGAGCAGTACTTC. Protein: CSAPEAGRDYYEQYF.

The table lists this clonotype with many counts. V usage is TRBV6-5 and J usage is TRBJ2-6; possible D gene TRBD1, 5 bases. Per germline, CDR1 MNHEY and CDR2 SVGAGI. V lost 2 bases and J lost 2, with 7 bases in between. The CDR3 extends over 15 amino acids. CDR3 DNA: TGTGCCAGCAGTTACGCAGGGCCTGGGGCCAACGTCCTGACTTTC. It specifies CASSYAGPGANVLTF.

This clonotype was seen a handful of times. The chain couples TRBV19 to TRBJ2-1; TRBD2 aligns across 8 bases. V was clipped by 3 bases and J by 4 bases; unmatched bases: 5. Germline V gene data show CDR1 as LNHDA and CDR2 as SQIVND (reference sequence). CDR3 length equals 15 residues. The DNA for the CDR3 is TGTGCCAGTAGTATCGGGGGGGCCTGGTACAATGAGCAGTTCTTC. This gives the protein CASSIGGAWYNEQFF.

This chain links TRBV20-1 with TRBJ2-3; D unresolved. Germline loops: CDR1 DFQATT, CDR2 SNEGSKA (reference sequence). Trimming stripped 2 bases from V and 0 bases from J, with 15 bases between. This CDR3 is 16 amino acids long. In DNA form, the CDR3 reads TGCAGTGCTAGAAGCTGGGAACTACCCAGCACAGATACGCAGTATTTT. It yields the protein CSARSWELPSTDTQYF.

V is TRBV7-8 and J is TRBJ1-1, with 8 bases identical to TRBD1. CDR3 length: 13 residues. V gave up 3 bases and J gave up 6 bases; unmatched junction bases: 3. From germline, CDR1 is SGHVS and CDR2 FQNEAQ. The CDR3 loop reads CASSFGQGAEAFF. The CDR3 DNA follows: TGTGCCAGCAGCTTCGGACAGGGAGCTGAAGCTTTCTTT. The whole variable domain, remainder taken from reference TRBV7-8 and TRBJ1-1, is GAGVSQSPRYKVAKRGQDVALRCDPISGHVSLFWYQQALGQGPEFLTYFQNEAQLDKSGLPSDRFFAERPEGSVSTLKIQRTQQEDSAVYLCASSFGQGAEAFFGQGTRLTVV.

V and J are TRBV9 and TRBJ2-2; 8 bases are a match to TRBD1. V lost 4 bases, J lost 0 bases, and 8 bases stayed unmatched. Per germline, CDR1 SGDLS and CDR2 YYNGEE. The CDR3 is made up of 17 amino acids. CDR3 protein: CASSYRPGQANTGELFF. The CDR3 DNA is TGTGCCAGCAGCTACCGTCCGGGACAGGCGAACACCGGGGAGCTGTTTTTT.

This clonotype was observed a few times. The V and J genes are TRBV27 and TRBJ2-1, with 9 positions matching TRBD2. V gave up 2 bases and J gave up 8 bases; unmatched junction bases: 7. The CDR3 runs to 15 residues. CDR1 and CDR2 from the germline V gene are MNHEY and SMNVEV (reference sequence). The CDR3 sequence: CASSLIAGAMYEQFF. The CDR3 DNA reads TGTGCCAGCAGTTTAATAGCGGGAGCAATGTATGAGCAGTTCTTC.

V and J are TRBV19 and TRBJ2-1; 11 nucleotides line up with TRBD2. Germline CDR1 reads LNHDA; CDR2 reads SQIVND (reference sequence). The CDR3 consists of 14 residues. Losses at the gene ends were 3 bases for V and 7 bases for J; bases not matched to a gene: 2. In DNA form, the CDR3 reads TGTGCCAGTAGTATCACTAGCGGGAGAAATGAGCAGTTCTTC. Translation gives CASSITSGRNEQFF.

The chain carries TRBV6-1 and TRBJ2-2, with a weak D call TRBD2 (6 bases). V lost 3 bases to trimming and J lost 7 bases, with 12 bases between them. The CDR3 has 14 amino acids. Germline lookup yields CDR1 MNHNS and CDR2 SASEGT. The CDR3 protein is CASSEPRGYGELFF. The CDR3 DNA sequence: TGTGCCAGCAGTGAGCCCCGGGGGTACGGGGAGCTGTTTTTT.

The sample holds many counts of this clonotype. The chain employs TRBV10-3 and TRBJ2-7; D unclear. The V gene's germline CDR1 is ENHRY and CDR2 SYGVKD. The ends were cut back, 10 bases at V and 5 bases at J, with 24 bases in the middle. The CDR3 is made up of 15 amino acids. The CDR3 is CATGVAEDGYDEQYF. CDR3 in DNA: TGTGCCACCGGCGTCGCGGAAGATGGATACGACGAGCAGTACTTC.

The rearrangement links TRBV10-3 to TRBJ2-6; 7 positions agree with TRBD1. Unmatched junction bases numbered 2, after V lost 6 bases and J lost 0 bases. Looked up from germline, CDR1 is ENHRY and CDR2 is SYGVKD. The CDR3 totals 15 residues. CDR3 region: CAISGTASGANVLTF. The CDR3 region has the DNA TGTGCCATCAGCGGGACAGCCTCTGGGGCCAACGTCCTGACTTTC.

This clonotype was counted a few times. The V gene is TRBV4-3, the J gene TRBJ1-2; no definite D call. Per germline, CDR1 LGHNA and CDR2 YSLEER. V lost 0 bases and J 6 bases, leaving 11 bases between the germline ends. CDR3 length: 14 amino acids. The CDR3 sequence is CASSQDINNNGYTF. The CDR3 DNA is TGCGCCAGCAGCCAAGATATCAATAATAATGGCTACACCTTC.

V and J are TRBV5-1 and TRBJ2-7, with a weak D call TRBD2 (5 bases). Trimming removed 7 bases from V and 3 bases from J, with 29 bases in between. Germline loops: CDR1 SGHRS, CDR2 YFSETQ. This CDR3 contains 18 residues. CDR3 sequence (DNA): TGCGCCAGCCAACCGTGGGGAATGGGAGTCAGGAAACTCTACGAGCAGTACTTC. This encodes CASQPWGMGVRKLYEQYF.

This clonotype was recorded at least ten times. The chain joins TRBV5-1 to TRBJ2-2; D possibly matches TRBD1 or TRBD2 (5 bases each). Germline V gene lookup returns CDR1 SGHRS and CDR2 YFSETQ. Trimming took off 1 base at V and 3 bases at J, with 13 bases between the two ends. This CDR3 has 16 amino acids. CDR3 nucleotides: TGCGCCAGCAGCTTGTATCGAGGGGCGGACACCGGGGAGCTGTTTTTT. Protein: CASSLYRGADTGELFF.

This clonotype was detected many times. The CDR3 loop is CASSLVTGMSDEQYF. CDR3 in DNA: TGTGCCAGCAGCTTAGTGACAGGGATGTCAGACGAGCAGTACTTC. This chain links TRBV11-2 with TRBJ2-7, with 7 bases matching TRBD1. Germline trimming cut 1 base from V and 5 bases from J; bases unmatched to any gene: 8. The CDR3 runs 15 residues. The germline V gene has CDR1 SGHAT and CDR2 FQNNGV.

The chain has TRBV20-1 and TRBJ2-7; 8 bases map to TRBD1. Trimming took 1 base from V and 4 from J; bases not matched to a gene: 12. The CDR3 is 16 amino acids. CDR1 DFQATT and CDR2 SNEGSKA come from the germline V gene (reference sequence). The CDR3 DNA sequence: TGCAGTGCTAGAGCTCCAGAGACAGGGGTAGAGTACGAGCAGTACTTC. Protein product: CSARAPETGVEYEQYF.